This T cell receptor (beta chain) was captured by sequencing in a study of blood T cell repertoires in COVID-19. Study background: From the United States, Italy and Spain came samples of acute and convalescent COVID-19.

Donors were grouped by their self-reported clinical history. Cohort 3 recovered donors had two negative PCRs, clearance, or symptom resolution. CDR3 length equals 18 residues. Trimming cost V 1 base and J 2 bases; bases outside gene matches: 10. Germline V gives CDR1 MGHRA, CDR2 YSYEKL. As processed by the authors: Reference gene primer amplification gave nucleated cell count estimates. Clones were read by immunoSEQ multiplex PCR, and TCRdb kept only the in-frame ones, dropping some. V and J calls and clone size are as listed in that table; D and trimming were resolved from the DNA. The table has approximately 360,000 clones, less than 90% seen once.

The chain couples TRBV4-1 to TRBJ1-3, with TRBD1 identical over 8 bases. The sequencing sample was made of PBMCs or T cells enriched from blood (not recorded which). This receptor was obtained from a woman in her fifties or sixties who had recovered from COVID-19. The CDR3: CASSQALGTGGPGNTIYF. Here the CDR3 DNA reads TGCGCCAGCAGCCAAGCGCTAGGGACAGGCGGACCTGGAAACACCATATATTTT.